A single sample is the source of the 15 T cell receptor beta chains below, sequenced in a study of cytomegalovirus exposure and HLA in healthy donors. It was with 60 Vbeta and 13 Jbeta primers that the PCR ran. Sequencing was performed with immunoSEQ multiplex PCR; in TCRdb, only in-frame clones are kept and a portion is missing. Of about 160,000 clones in the sample, approximately 88% are singletons; the top ten hold 0.85%. Source material: PBMCs. These receptors were taken from a woman in her twenties or thirties in good health and CMV-seronegative.

V and J are TRBV10-3 and TRBJ2-1; D might be TRBD1 (6 bases). The CDR3 contains 14 residues. Germline assignment: CDR1 ENHRY and CDR2 SYGVKD. Deletions cut 4 bases from V and 9 bases from J, with 16 bases between. The CDR3 DNA sequence: TGTGCCATCAGTGGGGGCAGGGGTACGGGTGAGCAGTTCTTC. Its protein product is CAISGGRGTGEQFF.

The chain links TRBV15 to TRBJ1-2; D not resolved. Deletions cut 1 base from V and 4 bases from J, with 19 bases between. Germline V gene lookup returns CDR1 LNHNV and CDR2 YYDKDF (reference sequence). The CDR3 runs to 17 residues. Written as DNA, the CDR3 is TGTGCCACCAGCAGAGCGAGGGAGGTTTTTACCCTCTATGGCTACACCTTC. This codes for CATSRAREVFTLYGYTF.

This rearrangement joins TRBV27 to TRBJ2-3; D gene unclear. The CDR3 length is 14 residues. The V end was cut by 2 bases, the J end by 5 bases, with 11 bases between. The germline gives CDR1 MNHEY, CDR2 SMNVEV (reference sequence). CDR3 sequence: CASSLRGSQDTQYF. The CDR3, as DNA: TGTGCCAGCAGTTTACGAGGTTCACAAGATACGCAGTATTTT.

This clone was counted a few times. This chain connects TRBV5-4 to TRBJ1-1, with D perhaps matching TRBD1 (6 bases). The V end lost 0 bases, the J end lost 5 bases, and 14 bases lay between the germline ends. The CDR3 extends over 15 amino acids. The germline V gene has CDR1 SGHNT and CDR2 YYREEE (reference sequence). CDR3 nucleotide sequence: TGTGCCAGCAGCTTGGCCTCCAGGGGCAGGACTGAAGCTTTCTTT. Residues: CASSLASRGRTEAFF. Supplemented by reference TRBV5-4 and TRBJ1-1, the full variable domain reads ETGVTQSPTHLIKTRGQQVTLRCSSQSGHNTVSWYQQALGQGPQFIFQYYREEENGRGNFPPRFSGLQFPNYSSELNVNALELDDSALYLCASSLASRGRTEAFFGQGTRLTVV.

The rearrangement uses TRBV10-3 and TRBJ1-1, with D tentatively TRBD1 (6 bases). CDR3 length equals 15 residues. The germline gives CDR1 ENHRY, CDR2 SYGVKD. V gave up 10 bases and J gave up 4 bases, with 22 bases separating them. CDR3 in amino acids: CATHRGGAVTTEAFF. The CDR3 coding sequence is TGTGCCACCCACCGGGGGGGGGCAGTTACCACTGAAGCTTTCTTT.

CDR3 sequence (DNA): TGTGCCAGCAGTGAGGACAGACGGAGATATGAAAAACTGTTTTTT. It translates to CASSEDRRRYEKLFF. V gene TRBV6-4 combines with J gene TRBJ1-4, with a weak D call TRBD1 (6 bases). The V and J ends lost 3 bases and 6 bases respectively, with 14 bases between them. CDR3 length: 15 amino acids. CDR1 and CDR2 from the germline V gene are MRHNA and SNTAGT.

The chain joins TRBV7-9 to TRBJ2-3; no reliable D call. Trimming took off 3 bases at V and 8 bases at J, with 12 bases between the two ends. The CDR3 has 13 amino acids. In germline, CDR1 is SEHNR, CDR2 FQNEAQ (reference sequence). The CDR3: CASSFDGAGTQYF. CDR3 nucleotides: TGTGCCAGCAGCTTCGACGGAGCCGGTACGCAGTATTTT.

The J gene is TRBJ1-1, the V gene TRBV5-8; the D gene is possibly TRBD1 (5 bases). Per the germline V gene, CDR1 is SGHTS and CDR2 is YDEGEE. This CDR3 region has 16 residues. V lost 1 base, J lost 0 bases, and 13 bases lay in between. Here the CDR3 DNA reads TGTGCCAGCAGCTTGCCCAGGGAGGGGATGAACACTGAAGCTTTCTTT. Amino acid sequence: CASSLPREGMNTEAFF.

The chain couples TRBV7-9 to TRBJ1-1; D may be TRBD1 (5 bases). This CDR3 spans 16 amino acids. V was trimmed by 4 bases and J by 5 bases, leaving 20 bases between them. Germline V CDR1 and CDR2: SEHNR, FQNEAQ (reference sequence). As DNA, the CDR3 is TGTGCCAGCAGCTCGCCCTACGACAGATCCGGAACTGAAGCTTTCTTT. Translated, it gives CASSSPYDRSGTEAFF.

This chain links TRBV6-6 with TRBJ2-5; D perhaps matches TRBD1 (6 bases). The CDR3 is made up of 14 amino acids. Trimming took off 3 bases at V and 11 bases at J, with 19 bases between the two ends. Germline values: CDR1 MNHNY, CDR2 SVGAGI (reference sequence). DNA of the CDR3: TGTGCCAGCAGTTATGGTACAGGGAGAAGGGAGCAGTACTTC. This encodes CASSYGTGRREQYF.

V usage is TRBV11-2 and J usage is TRBJ1-2; 7 nucleotides agree with TRBD1. Germline V gene lookup returns CDR1 SGHAT and CDR2 FQNNGV. J was trimmed by 0 bases and V by 6 bases; bases with no gene match: 7. The CDR3 is made up of 15 amino acids. The CDR3: CASSPSRGTNYGYTF. The CDR3, as DNA: TGTGCCAGCAGTCCCTCCAGGGGGACTAACTATGGCTACACCTTC.

J is TRBJ2-7 and V is TRBV18, with 8 bases matching TRBD1. Germline assignment: CDR1 KGHSH and CDR2 LQKENI. The length of the CDR3 is 13 residues. V was clipped by 6 bases and J by 4 bases; unmatched bases: 5. CDR3 loop: CASSTTGAYEQYF. CDR3 DNA sequence: TGTGCCAGCTCGACGACAGGGGCTTACGAGCAGTACTTC.

V gene TRBV14 combines with J gene TRBJ2-1; 7 bases are a match to TRBD1. Germline V CDR1 and CDR2: SGHDN, FVKESK. This CDR3 is 13 amino acids long. The junction had 8 bases not matched to a gene; V was cut back by 1 base and J by 14 bases. CDR3 amino acids: CASSQVDREVKFF. CDR3 in DNA: TGTGCCAGCAGCCAAGTCGACAGGGAAGTTAAGTTCTTC.

The rearrangement uses TRBV5-1 and TRBJ1-4; the D gene is possibly TRBD1 (5 bases). Germline V CDR1 and CDR2: SGHRS, YFSETQ. The CDR3 consists of 13 residues. Trimming stripped 4 bases from V and 6 bases from J, with 10 bases between. CDR3 in amino acids: CASSPRGDEKLFF. For the CDR3, the DNA is TGCGCCAGCAGCCCAAGGGGCGATGAAAAACTGTTTTTT.

The chain links TRBV30 to TRBJ1-3; no clear D gene. The CDR3 contains 13 residues. In germline, CDR1 is GTSNPN, CDR2 SVGIG (reference sequence). Deletions cut 3 bases from V and 4 bases from J, with 10 bases between. The CDR3 spells CAWSPGTGNTIYF. CDR3 nucleotide sequence: TGTGCCTGGAGCCCGGGTACGGGAAACACCATATATTTT.